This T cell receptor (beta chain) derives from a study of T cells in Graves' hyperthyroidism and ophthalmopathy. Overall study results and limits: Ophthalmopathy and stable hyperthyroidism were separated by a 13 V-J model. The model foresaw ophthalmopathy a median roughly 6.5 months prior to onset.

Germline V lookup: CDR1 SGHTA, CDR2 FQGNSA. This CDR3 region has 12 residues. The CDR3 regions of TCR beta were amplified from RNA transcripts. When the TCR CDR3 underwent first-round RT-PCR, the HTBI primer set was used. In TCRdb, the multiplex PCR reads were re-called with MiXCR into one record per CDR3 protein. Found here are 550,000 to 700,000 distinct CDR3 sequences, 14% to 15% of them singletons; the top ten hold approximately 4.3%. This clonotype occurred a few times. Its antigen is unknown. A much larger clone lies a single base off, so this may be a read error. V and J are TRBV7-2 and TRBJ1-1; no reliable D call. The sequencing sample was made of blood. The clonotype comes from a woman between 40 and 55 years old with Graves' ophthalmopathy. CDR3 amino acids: CVSSLGQTEAFF. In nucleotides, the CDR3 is TGTGTCAGCAGCTTAGGGCAGACTGAAGCTTTCTTT.